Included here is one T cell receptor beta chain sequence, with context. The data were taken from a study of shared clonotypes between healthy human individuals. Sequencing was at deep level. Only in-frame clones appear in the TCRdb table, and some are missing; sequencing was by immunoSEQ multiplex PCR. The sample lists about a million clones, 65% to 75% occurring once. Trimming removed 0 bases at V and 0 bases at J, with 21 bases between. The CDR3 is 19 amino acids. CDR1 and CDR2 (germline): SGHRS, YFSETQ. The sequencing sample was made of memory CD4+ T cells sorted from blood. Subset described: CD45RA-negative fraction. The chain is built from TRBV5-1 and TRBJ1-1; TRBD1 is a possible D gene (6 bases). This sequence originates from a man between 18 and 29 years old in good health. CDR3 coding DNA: TGCGCCAGCAGCTTGGCCATCGGGGGCGCGGGGCCCATGAACACTGAAGCTTTCTTT. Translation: CASSLAIGGAGPMNTEAFF.